This TCR beta chain was observed in a study of PD-1 blockade in classical Hodgkin lymphoma. Points from the study as a whole: Healthy donors were reported to have higher baseline TCR diversity than newly diagnosed patients. Still unresolved is the cause of the repertoire differences, which may be disease activity or prior therapy.

Time point indicated: newly diagnosed, previously untreated cHL patient sample. From thawed PBMCs, CD8+ T cells were isolated by magnetic negative selection. Details on this clone: Its antigen remains unknown.

Only in-frame clones appear in the TCRdb table, and some are missing; sequencing was by immunoSEQ multiplex PCR. The sample lists fewer than 6,000 clones; 80% to 90% were seen once. The clonotype was recovered from a human donor with classical Hodgkin lymphoma. Sequencing was carried out using CD8+ T cells from blood.

The CDR3, as DNA: TGTGCCAGCAGCCCGGCGGGACTCGGGTTCCCCGAGCAGTACTTC. This codes for CASSPAGLGFPEQYF. This chain connects TRBV6-1 to TRBJ2-7; D perhaps matches TRBD2 (6 bases). The germline CDR1 and CDR2 sequences are MNHNS and SASEGT. The CDR3 is made up of 15 amino acids. V was pared by 6 bases and J by 6 bases, with 21 bases between.